This note documents a single T cell receptor beta chain sequence. Germline CDR1 is SGDLS and CDR2 is YYNGEE. The CDR3 spans 14 residues. Using the 5' RACE reads, TCRdb records one entry per CDR3 protein without DNA. This table holds a few hundred thousand distinct CDR3 sequences. The data belong to a study of T cells expressing NK-cell markers. Sequences were obtained from blood T cells: a sorted CD56 or NKG2C T cell subset, CD4+ or CD8+ T cells, or bulk PBMC T cells (not recorded which). The source of this sequence is a man aged 18-69 years in good health. The chain combines TRBV9 with TRBJ2-1; TCRdb names TRBD1, which stays unverified in the absence of DNA. The CDR3 spells CASSSTGFIKEQFF.